This T cell receptor beta chain was retrieved from a study of Ad26.COV2.S vaccination and SARS-CoV-2 variants. Study context: Once, or twice with 56 days between doses, Ad26.COV2.S was given intramuscularly.

Treatment reported: about 20 received Ad26.COV2.S at low or high dose, single or two shots; about 5 received placebo; per-sample allocation not given. Material that was analyzed had been drawn on day 63 after the first vaccine or placebo injection. In the vaccine, an Ad26 vector expressed the SARS-CoV-2 spike of the Wuhan strain. Profiling relied on immunoSEQ multiplex PCR, and the TCRdb table lists in-frame clones only, not all of them. This table has roughly 410,000 clones, roughly 85% appearing once. Germline loops: CDR1 MNHEY, CDR2 SVGAGI. This CDR3 comprises 12 residues. V was clipped by 6 bases and J by 5 bases, with 10 bases between them.

This material consisted of peripheral blood, taken in a trial of Ad26.COV2.S vaccine versus placebo. The rearrangement joins TRBV6-5 to TRBJ1-2, with D tentatively TRBD1 (6 bases). This sequence originates from a person between 18 and 59 years old who received the Ad26.COV2.S COVID-19 vaccine or a placebo. CDR3 bases: TGTGCCAGCAGCCTCACAGGGTATGGCTACACCTTC. Translation gives CASSLTGYGYTF.